This T cell receptor beta chain is drawn from a study of OX40 agonist ivuxolimab in advanced cancers. Study as a whole: Given to patients was ivuxolimab, an agonistic anti-OX40 (CD134) antibody. Study outcomes and limitations: Averaged across samples, CD8+ T cells carried more expanded clones than CD4+ did. At 0.1-3.0 mg/kg, partial responders had clonal expansion among the lowest observed.

Generated by immunoSEQ multiplex PCR, the TCRdb table keeps only in-frame clones and is missing some. Of roughly 16,000 clones listed, roughly three quarters are singletons. Patients were excluded for autoimmune disease history or systemic immunosuppression. V gave up 1 base and J gave up 8 bases, with 20 bases separating them. Germline V gene lookup returns CDR1 SQVTM and CDR2 ANQGSEA. This CDR3 contains 16 residues. This clone rates as medium-sized (0.01 to 0.1%). Antigen specificity is unknown. The source is an adult with an advanced solid tumor such as melanoma, head and neck, liver or kidney cancer. Sample: CD4+ or CD8+ T cells sorted from blood, taken in a trial of the OX40 agonist ivuxolimab. The chain employs TRBV29-1 and TRBJ1-4, with a weak D call TRBD1 (5 bases). In nucleotides, the CDR3 is TGCAGCGTTGAAGTCCCAACAGGCGCCCCAGGGGAAAAACTGTTTTTT. Translating gives CSVEVPTGAPGEKLFF.